These 12 T cell receptor beta chains share one sample of origin, sequenced in a study of CD8 T cells in Susac syndrome. Random hexamers were used to reverse transcribe an amount of about 0.45 to 1 ug RNA. From the immunoSEQ multiplex PCR reads, TCRdb called clonotypes with MiXCR, one entry per CDR3 protein. The sample consists of a few hundred thousand distinct CDR3 sequences, 75% to 90% of them appearing once. The sample was CD8+ T cells from PBMCs. The receptors were gathered from a human donor with multiple sclerosis.

The chain has TRBV7-9 and TRBJ2-7; 14 bases agree with TRBD2. Germline V lookup: CDR1 SEHNR, CDR2 FQNEAQ (reference sequence). The CDR3 length is 15 residues. The trim removed 4 bases at V and 9 bases at J, leaving 8 bases unmatched. The CDR3: CASSSGTSGGKMQYF. The CDR3 nucleotides read TGTGCCAGCAGCTCTGGGACTAGCGGGGGAAAGATGCAGTACTTC.

V usage is TRBV6-6 and J usage is TRBJ1-1; D is unclear. V lost 2 bases and J 7 bases, leaving 14 bases between the germline ends. This CDR3 is built from 14 residues. The germline V gene encodes CDR1 MNHNY and CDR2 SVGAGI (reference sequence). CDR3 nucleotide sequence: TGTGCCAGCAGTTACGACTTGAGGCCTGATGAAGCTTTCTTT. This translates into CASSYDLRPDEAFF.

V and J are TRBV12-3 or TRBV12-4 and TRBJ2-7, with D uncertain. The V end lost 6 bases, the J end lost 0 bases, and 6 bases lay between the germline ends. The CDR3 is made up of 12 amino acids. CDR3 in DNA: TGTGCCAGCAGCATCGCCTCCTACGAGCAGTACTTC. It yields the protein CASSIASYEQYF.

CDR3 in DNA: TGTGCCAGCAGTACTAGCGGACCCAATGAGCAGTTCTTC. Protein: CASSTSGPNEQFF. V and J are TRBV27 and TRBJ2-1, with 8 bases matching TRBD2. Germline CDR1 reads MNHEY; CDR2 reads SMNVEV (reference sequence). CDR3 length: 13 amino acids. Trimming took 5 bases from V and 6 from J; bases not matched to a gene: 3.

The gene calls are TRBV6-1 and TRBJ1-5; possibly TRBD1 for D (6 bases). The CDR3 contains 14 residues. Germline assignment: CDR1 MNHNS and CDR2 SASEGT. The germline V and J ends were trimmed by 6 bases and 5 bases, with 14 bases remaining between them. The CDR3 DNA reads TGTGCCAGCAGCCAGACAGGCCAGTATCAGCCCCAGCATTTT. Protein sequence: CASSQTGQYQPQHF.

The rearrangement joins TRBV10-2 to TRBJ2-3; 8 bases fit TRBD2. CDR3 size: 15 residues. Germline V gene sequence: CDR1 WSHSY, CDR2 SAAADI. Trimming at V came to 7 bases and at J to 2 bases, leaving 8 bases not matched to a gene. The CDR3 loop reads CASTLGLAHTDTQYF. CDR3 sequence (DNA): TGCGCCAGCACCCTAGGACTAGCCCACACAGATACGCAGTATTTT.

The chain is built from TRBV6-5 and TRBJ1-4; D not certain. The germline V and J ends were trimmed by 0 bases and 8 bases, with 13 bases remaining between them. This CDR3 contains 15 residues. CDR1 and CDR2 from the germline V gene are MNHEY and SVGAGI. The CDR3 is CASSYSVSGSEKLFF. CDR3 sequence (DNA): TGTGCCAGCAGTTACTCCGTGTCGGGGAGCGAAAAACTGTTTTTT.

The chain is built from TRBV6-5 and TRBJ2-4; weak D call: TRBD1 (8 bases). This CDR3 spans 15 amino acids. V shed 6 bases and J shed 5 bases, with 17 bases lying between them. CDR1 is MNHEY and CDR2 is SVGAGI in the germline V gene. The CDR3 DNA is TGTGCCAGCAGCCGAGCGGGACAGGACCAAAACATTCAGTACTTC. Residues: CASSRAGQDQNIQYF.

This CDR3 reads CASSLQYTPYEQYF. The CDR3 nucleotides read TGCGCCAGCAGTCTGCAATATACTCCCTACGAGCAGTACTTC. The rearrangement uses TRBV4-1 and TRBJ2-7, with D uncertain. The CDR3 runs 14 residues. From germline, CDR1 is MGHRA and CDR2 YSYEKL. V gave up 6 bases and J gave up 2 bases, with 14 bases separating them.

In nucleotides, the CDR3 is TGCGCCAGCAGCCAACGTACTGAGTACGGAAACACCATATATTTT. Protein product: CASSQRTEYGNTIYF. The rearrangement links TRBV4-1 to TRBJ1-3; D unresolved. V was pared by 2 bases and J by 4 bases, with 12 bases between. Germline V gene data show CDR1 as MGHRA and CDR2 as YSYEKL. The CDR3 is 15 amino acids.

The V call is TRBV2, the J call TRBJ2-1; D is unclear. Trimming stripped 5 bases from V and 6 bases from J, with 17 bases between. CDR1 SNHLY and CDR2 FYNNEI come from the germline V gene. The CDR3 consists of 15 residues. CDR3: CASSRGPRQANEQFF. The CDR3 DNA is TGTGCCAGCAGTCGTGGACCTCGGCAAGCCAATGAGCAGTTCTTC.

The V call is TRBV5-1, the J call TRBJ1-2, with D possibly matching TRBD1 (5 bases). The CDR3 has 14 amino acids. Germline CDR1 is SGHRS and CDR2 is YFSETQ. V gave up 8 bases and J gave up 0 bases, with 14 bases separating them. The CDR3 DNA follows: TGCGCCAGTACACCGGGACGGACTAACTATGGCTACACCTTC. This sequence encodes CASTPGRTNYGYTF.